A single sample gave rise to the 6 T cell receptor beta chains below, sequenced in a study of CD8+ T cells in alopecia areata. Specified treatment: oral pan-JAK inhibitor, 5-10 mg twice daily. Extracted from the samples, RNA was reverse transcribed into cDNA to serve as the sequencing template. Repertoires were generated with immunoSEQ multiplex PCR, while TCRdb's copy carries only in-frame clones and drops some. The sample yields 180,000 or so clones, about 54% seen once. The source material was CD4+ T cells sorted from blood, sampled at roughly week 58, from a patient treated with tofacitinib. The receptors originated from a human donor with alopecia areata.

V and J are TRBV7-3 and TRBJ1-6; D ambiguous. CDR1 and CDR2 (germline): SGHTA, FQGTGA. The CDR3 has 15 residues. Trimming shortened V by 5 bases and J by 7 bases, and 15 bases separated the two germline ends. CDR3: CASSLGARRNSPLHF. DNA of the CDR3: TGTGCCAGCAGCCTCGGCGCCAGGCGGAATTCACCCCTCCACTTT.

The chain carries TRBV29-1 and TRBJ1-1; D is perhaps TRBD1 (5 bases). CDR3 length equals 14 residues. Per the germline V gene, CDR1 is SQVTM and CDR2 is ANQGSEA. In DNA, the CDR3 is TGCATGGGGACGGAGCCGGGGTTTAGGACTGAAGCTTTCTTT. Its translation is CMGTEPGFRTEAFF.

The chain links TRBV4-2 to TRBJ2-3; D assignment may be TRBD1 or TRBD2 (7 bases each). The V end lost 4 bases, the J end lost 4 bases, and 15 bases lay between the germline ends. This CDR3 is built from 15 residues. Germline-derived CDR1 and CDR2 are LGHNA and YNFKEQ. CDR3 loop: CASSRRPGGADTQYF. CDR3 in DNA: TGTGCCAGCAGCCGCCGACCAGGGGGGGCAGATACGCAGTATTTT.

This sequence joins TRBV6-1 and TRBJ1-2, with TRBD1 matching 7 bases. The CDR3 is 14 residues long. V lost 3 bases, J lost 6 bases, and 7 bases stayed unmatched. CDR1 and CDR2 from the germline V gene are MNHNS and SASEGT. This CDR3 is CASSENDRVDGYTF. In DNA, the CDR3 is TGTGCCAGCAGTGAGAACGACAGGGTTGATGGCTACACCTTC.

J is TRBJ1-4 and V is TRBV29-1; D not resolved. From germline, CDR1 is SQVTM and CDR2 ANQGSEA. V dropped 5 bases and J dropped 7 bases, with 8 bases sitting between them. There are 11 residues in the CDR3. In DNA, the CDR3 is TGCAGCGTTCGAAGCGGTGAAAAACTGTTTTTT. It codes for CSVRSGEKLFF.

The rearrangement uses TRBV5-1 and TRBJ2-3, with D hard to call. V gave up 3 bases and J gave up 0 bases, with 11 bases separating them. Germline loops: CDR1 SGHRS, CDR2 YFSETQ. CDR3 length: 15 residues. CDR3: CASSSPAISTDTQYF. CDR3 nucleotides: TGCGCCAGCAGCTCCCCGGCCATCAGCACAGATACGCAGTATTTT. The full variable domain, rest sourced from reference TRBV5-1 and TRBJ2-3, is KAGVTQTPRYLIKTRGQQVTLSCSPISGHRSVSWYQQTPGQGLQFLFEYFSETQRNKGNFPGRFSGRQFSNSRSEMNVSTLELGDSALYLCASSSPAISTDTQYFGPGTRLTVL.